Included here is one T cell receptor (beta chain) sequence, with context. Its antigen is undetermined. Germline V gene sequence: CDR1 SGHTS, CDR2 YDEGEE. The CDR3 spans 16 residues. Germline trimming cut 3 bases from V and 5 bases from J; bases unmatched to any gene: 11. This sample is drawn from a study of T cell responses to AZD1222 COVID-19 vaccine. Study-level points and caveats: Spike-specific TCR depth and breadth grew after two AZD1222 doses. Unmutated variant regions are reportedly targeted by nearly half of spike-specific TCRs.

Using immunoSEQ multiplex PCR, the repertoire was profiled, and TCRdb retains in-frame clones only, with some absent. The sample includes 65,000 to 95,000 clones, approximately 90% of them seen just once. The chain has TRBV5-8 and TRBJ2-5, with 9 positions matching TRBD2. The source was peripheral blood, collected on day 0 of MenACWY control vaccination. The receptor was isolated from an adult in good health. CDR3 region: CASSSLSGGPRETQYF. For the CDR3, the DNA is TGTGCCAGCAGCTCCTTGAGCGGGGGGCCCCGGGAGACCCAGTACTTC.